This entry lists 30 T cell receptor beta chains sequenced from one sample in a study of T cells in Graves' hyperthyroidism and ophthalmopathy. Template material for amplifying TCR beta CDR3 regions consisted of RNA transcripts. The HTBI primer set drove a first-round RT-PCR of the TCR CDR3. TCRdb re-called the multiplex PCR reads through MiXCR, storing one row per CDR3 protein. The sample includes about 760,000 distinct CDR3 sequences, 35% seen only once; the top ten take around 32%. Material: blood. Receptors were obtained from a woman in her forties with Graves' hyperthyroidism.

The chain links TRBV29-1 to TRBJ1-5, with no clear D. CDR3 length equals 13 residues. Per germline, CDR1 SQVTM and CDR2 ANQGSEA. Between the trimmed V and J ends, which lost 4 bases and 0 bases, there was a span of 7 bases. The CDR3 region is CSVGVHSNQPQHF. The DNA of the CDR3 is TGCAGCGTTGGGGTCCATAGCAATCAGCCCCAGCATTTT.

Turning to this clonotype: At one end, the junction sequence differs from germline, possibly due to a read error. The rearrangement joins TRBV7-7 to TRBJ2-2; D is unresolved. CDR1 is SSHAT and CDR2 is FNYEAQ in the germline V gene (reference sequence). The CDR3 is 14 amino acids. CDR3: CASSSGTNTGELFF. CDR3 DNA sequence: TGTGCTAGCAGCTCCGGTACGAACACCGGGGAGCTGTTTTTT.

This clonotype has more than one count but fewer than ten. V and J are TRBV7-2 and TRBJ1-1, with 7 nucleotides matching TRBD1. From germline, CDR1 is SGHTA and CDR2 FQGNSA. CDR3 length: 16 amino acids. After removal of 3 bases from V and 3 bases from J, the junction contained 10 bases not matched to a gene. CDR3 nucleotide sequence: TGTGCCAGCAGCTTTAGGGGTACAGGGGTGGACACTGAAGCTTTCTTT. It specifies CASSFRGTGVDTEAFF.

This clonotype was detected a few times. The chain couples TRBV12-3 or TRBV12-4 to TRBJ1-5; 9 bases fit TRBD1. The CDR3 totals 17 residues. V gave up 6 bases and J gave up 0 bases; unmatched junction bases: 9. The CDR3 loop reads CASSRGTGRFSNQPQHF. CDR3 nucleotide sequence: TGTGCCAGCAGCCGGGGGACAGGGCGCTTTAGCAATCAGCCCCAGCATTTT.

This clonotype was seen at least ten times. The V call is TRBV7-9, the J call TRBJ1-2, with D possibly TRBD1 on 5 matching bases. Trimming left V 6 bases short and J 0 bases short, with 8 bases between. Germline CDR1 SEHNR, CDR2 FQNEAQ (reference sequence). This CDR3 is built from 13 residues. CDR3 nucleotide sequence: TGTGCCAGCAGTGCGACAGCTAACTATGGCTACACCTTC. Amino acid sequence: CASSATANYGYTF.

In its sample, this clonotype was seen many times. The chain employs TRBV20-1 and TRBJ2-7; 8 nucleotides align to TRBD2. Germline-derived CDR1 and CDR2 are DFQATT and SNEGSKA (reference sequence). V was pared by 1 base and J by 2 bases, with 7 bases of the junction left unmatched. CDR3 length equals 15 residues. The CDR3 protein is CSARGGGLDPYEQYF. In nucleotides, the CDR3 is TGCAGTGCTAGAGGGGGGGGACTAGATCCCTACGAGCAGTACTTC.

The CDR3 loop reads CSVDGPLAYGYTEAFF. The CDR3 DNA reads TGCAGCGTGGACGGCCCCCTGGCCTATGGCTACACTGAAGCTTTCTTT. This chain links TRBV29-1 with TRBJ1-1; D gene uncertain. Germline V lookup: CDR1 SQVTM, CDR2 ANQGSEA. CDR3 length equals 16 residues. Between the trimmed V and J ends, which lost 6 bases and 3 bases, there was a span of 23 bases.

The gene calls are TRBV4-2 and TRBJ1-5; D is unresolved. The CDR3 totals 13 residues. V was shortened by 2 bases and J by 7 bases, with 9 bases between the two germline ends. Germline CDR1 LGHNA, CDR2 YNFKEQ. CDR3 residues: CASSQRALQPQHF. CDR3 nucleotides: TGTGCCAGCAGCCAAAGAGCTCTCCAGCCCCAGCATTTT.

This clonotype was seen more than once but under ten times. The chain joins TRBV24-1 to TRBJ2-3; D is tentatively TRBD1 or TRBD2 (5 bases each). The V gene lost 2 bases and the J gene lost 11 bases, with 13 bases spanning the gap. The CDR3 sequence is 13 residues long. Per germline, CDR1 KGHDR and CDR2 SFDVKD. The CDR3 loop is CATSDSARGGQYF. As DNA, the CDR3 is TGTGCCACCAGTGATTCGGCGAGGGGCGGGCAGTATTTT.

With regard to this clonotype: One base away lies a much larger clone, so this may be a sequencing read error. The chain has TRBV5-1 and TRBJ1-1; possibly TRBD1 for D (5 bases). Germline CDR1 and CDR2: SGHRS and YFSETQ. Between the trimmed V and J ends, which lost 3 bases and 6 bases, there was a span of 18 bases. This CDR3 has 15 amino acids. The CDR3 DNA follows: TGCGCCAGCAGCTACACAGGTGGGGGAGGAGCTGAAGCTTTCTTT. It specifies CASSYTGGGGAEAFF.

At least ten counts were recorded for this clonotype. This chain joins TRBV20-1 and TRBJ1-6; D not resolved. Germline V CDR1 and CDR2: DFQATT, SNEGSKA (reference sequence). Trimming cost V 5 bases and J 14 bases, with 13 bases left between them. This CDR3 contains 11 residues. The CDR3 DNA follows: TGCAGTGCTCTGACGGGATCGTCCCTCCACTTT. Amino acids: CSALTGSSLHF.

This clonotype was detected ten times or more. V usage is TRBV13 and J usage is TRBJ1-3; 10 nucleotides align to TRBD1. Germline values: CDR1 PRHDT, CDR2 FYEKMQ (reference sequence). The CDR3 spans 15 residues. Unmatched junction bases numbered 5, after V lost 5 bases and J lost 4 bases. The CDR3 loop is CASSRGTGVGNTIYF. In nucleotides, the CDR3 is TGTGCCAGCAGCCGCGGGACAGGGGTAGGAAACACCATATATTTT.

The gene calls are TRBV4-3 and TRBJ2-7; D possibly corresponds to TRBD1 (6 bases). V lost 8 bases and J 5 bases, leaving 10 bases between the germline ends. The germline V gene has CDR1 LGHNA and CDR2 YSLEER. CDR3 size: 11 residues. The CDR3 coding sequence is TGCGCCAGCGGTAAGGGGGACGAGCAGTACTTC. The encoded protein is CASGKGDEQYF.

J is TRBJ1-5 and V is TRBV20-1, with D uncertain. Trimming removed 5 bases at V and 3 bases at J, with 14 bases between. Germline V lookup: CDR1 DFQATT, CDR2 SNEGSKA (reference sequence). The CDR3 is made up of 14 amino acids. CDR3 nucleotide sequence: TGCAGTGCTCCACCGGGCCGCGACAATCAGCCCCAGCATTTT. The encoded protein is CSAPPGRDNQPQHF.

This clonotype showed up many times. One end of the junction is discordant with germline, which a read error may explain. The chain uses TRBV12-3 or TRBV12-4 and TRBJ1-2, with 7 bases lining up with TRBD1. The CDR3 has 13 amino acids. CDR3 region: CASSLAFPRDSLF. The CDR3 DNA reads as TGTGCCAGCAGTTTAGCATTTCCTAGGGACAGCCTCTTC.

In its sample, this clonotype was seen many times. V is TRBV7-2 and J is TRBJ1-2; possible D gene TRBD1, 5 bases. Per the germline V gene, CDR1 is SGHTA and CDR2 is FQGNSA. The CDR3 has 15 amino acids. The V and J ends lost 5 bases and 5 bases respectively, with 18 bases between them. The DNA of the CDR3 is TGTGCCAGCAGCACCGGGACGGCGATCGGTTATGGCTACACCTTC. Translating gives CASSTGTAIGYGYTF.

This clonotype has only a few counts. This chain links TRBV4-3 with TRBJ1-2; no definite D call. Germline lookup yields CDR1 LGHNA and CDR2 YSLEER. V dropped 3 bases and J dropped 8 bases, with 16 bases sitting between them. The CDR3 spans 14 residues. The CDR3 region is CASSQDFREPGYTF. The CDR3 DNA is TGCGCCAGCAGCCAGGACTTCCGGGAGCCGGGCTACACCTTC.

This clonotype was picked up a small number of times. The genes are TRBV27 and TRBJ2-7; D is ambiguous. Trimming left V 5 bases short and J 3 bases short, with 14 bases between. CDR3 length equals 14 residues. Germline V gene data show CDR1 as MNHEY and CDR2 as SMNVEV (reference sequence). This CDR3 is CASSPALGSYEQYF. CDR3 sequence (DNA): TGTGCCAGCAGTCCAGCCTTGGGTAGCTACGAGCAGTACTTC.

This clonotype was detected many times. V is TRBV7-9 and J is TRBJ1-2; D unclear. The V and J ends lost 2 bases and 2 bases respectively, with 9 bases between them. The germline V gene encodes CDR1 SEHNR and CDR2 FQNEAQ (reference sequence). The CDR3 has 14 amino acids. DNA for the CDR3: TGTGCCAGCAGCTTAACGCCATCCAACTATGGCTACACCTTC. Residues: CASSLTPSNYGYTF. Full variable domain (remainder filled in from reference TRBV7-9 and TRBJ1-2): DTGVSQNPRHKITKRGQNVTFRCDPISEHNRLYWYRQTLGQGPEFLTYFQNEAQLEKSRLLSDRFSAERPKGSFSTLEIQRTEQGDSAMYLCASSLTPSNYGYTFGSGTRLTVV.

This clonotype was seen only a few times. V and J are TRBV28 and TRBJ1-2; TRBD1 is a possible D gene (6 bases). The CDR3 runs to 14 residues. Per the germline V gene, CDR1 is MDHEN and CDR2 is SYDVKM. V was pared by 2 bases and J by 4 bases, with 11 bases between. This CDR3 reads CASSLVDRTYGYTF. The DNA for the CDR3 is TGTGCCAGCAGTTTAGTCGACAGGACCTATGGCTACACCTTC.

The J gene is TRBJ2-7, the V gene TRBV7-9; D possibly uses TRBD1 or TRBD2 (6 bases each). Trimming removed 2 bases from V and 4 bases from J, with 18 bases in between. This CDR3 spans 16 amino acids. Germline assignment: CDR1 SEHNR and CDR2 FQNEAQ (reference sequence). CDR3 DNA sequence: TGTGCCAGCAGCTTATGGTGGGGGGCGAAGGATTACGAGCAGTACTTC. It yields the protein CASSLWWGAKDYEQYF.

This clonotype was counted ten times or more. The genes are TRBV29-1 and TRBJ1-1, with D possibly TRBD1 on 5 matching bases. CDR1 is SQVTM, CDR2 ANQGSEA, per germline. V lost 4 bases to trimming and J lost 5 bases, with 17 bases between them. This CDR3 is 14 amino acids long. CDR3 residues: CSVGTPGGKTEAFF. CDR3 DNA sequence: TGCAGCGTTGGGACCCCTGGGGGGAAGACTGAAGCTTTCTTT. The variable domain in full, completed from reference TRBV29-1 and TRBJ1-1, reads SAVISQKPSRDICQRGTSLTIQCQVDSQVTMMFWYRQQPGQSLTLIATANQGSEATYESGFVIDKFPISRPNLTFSTLTVSNMSPEDSSIYLCSVGTPGGKTEAFFGQGTRLTVV.

On this clonotype itself: A much larger clone sits a single nucleotide away, making a read error possible. The CDR3 bases are TGTGCCAGCAGCGTCCTCGCGACAGGGGGCGGTGGAAACACCATATATTTT. Its translation is CASSVLATGGGGNTIYF. The V and J genes are TRBV9 and TRBJ1-3; 10 bases are shared with TRBD1. The length of the CDR3 is 17 residues. Germline values: CDR1 SGDLS, CDR2 YYNGEE. V lost 2 bases, J lost 3 bases, and 8 bases stayed unmatched.

This clonotype was counted many times. The gene calls are TRBV7-2 and TRBJ1-2; 9 bases align to TRBD1. Germline V CDR1 and CDR2: SGHTA, FQGNSA. V lost 5 bases and J lost 4; bases outside the gene matches: 8. The CDR3 contains 15 residues. The CDR3 coding sequence is TGTGCCAGCAGCCCGGGACAGGGATTTATCTATGGCTACACCTTC. It yields the protein CASSPGQGFIYGYTF.

The chain combines TRBV7-9 with TRBJ2-7; 9 bases are shared with TRBD2. The last part of the DNA fits TRBJ2-1 better; the J call may be wrong. Germline loops: CDR1 SEHNR, CDR2 FQNEAQ (reference sequence). The CDR3 sequence is 15 residues long. CDR3 nucleotide sequence: TGTGCCAGCAGCTCTGCGGGGGGGCAGGGTAATGAGCAGTTCTTC. As protein: CASSSAGGQGNEQFF.

At least ten counts were recorded for this clonotype. This rearrangement joins TRBV7-2 to TRBJ1-4; possibly TRBD1 for D (6 bases). The germline V and J ends were trimmed by 1 base and 7 bases, with 13 bases remaining between them. The CDR3 contains 15 residues. The germline CDR1 and CDR2 sequences are SGHTA and FQGNSA. CDR3 in amino acids: CASSLVGGQGEKLFF. The CDR3 nucleotides read TGTGCCAGCAGCTTAGTAGGGGGACAAGGTGAAAAACTGTTTTTT.

Remarks on this clonotype: This may come from a read error, since a much larger clone is one base off. The rearrangement joins TRBV7-2 to TRBJ2-5; D is undetermined. The better agreement between TRBJ2-7 and the DNA end casts doubt on the J call. Per germline, CDR1 SGHTA and CDR2 FQGNSA. There are 14 residues in the CDR3. This CDR3 reads CASGPLSGTYEQYF. CDR3 coding DNA: TGTGCCAGCGGACCCTTAAGTGGGACCTACGAGCAGTACTTC.

Details on this clonotype: Compared with germline, one end of the junction differs, possibly owing to a read error. The rearrangement links TRBV5-5 to TRBJ2-2, with a tentative D call TRBD1 (5 bases). Germline assignment: CDR1 SGHKS and CDR2 YYEKEE (reference sequence). The CDR3 loop spans 16 amino acids. CDR3 sequence (DNA): TGCGCCAGCAGCCAAGGCCCAGGGTTCAACACCGGGGAGCTGTTTTTT. Its protein is CASSQGPGFNTGELFF.

The chain couples TRBV7-9 to TRBJ2-7; D is possibly TRBD1 (6 bases). The CDR3 spans 15 residues. V shed 4 bases and J shed 2 bases, with 15 bases lying between them. The germline gives CDR1 SEHNR, CDR2 FQNEAQ (reference sequence). The CDR3 here is CASSSGTGSAYEQYF. The CDR3 coding sequence is TGTGCCAGCAGCTCGGGAACAGGGAGCGCCTACGAGCAGTACTTC.

V and J are TRBV10-3 and TRBJ1-3; weak D call: TRBD1 (5 bases). Germline-derived CDR1 and CDR2 are ENHRY and SYGVKD. The CDR3 is made up of 16 amino acids. The ends were cut back, 10 bases at V and 2 bases at J, with 21 bases in the middle. CDR3: CASRAGSEIAGNTIYF. The CDR3 DNA follows: TGTGCCAGCAGGGCGGGGTCTGAGATTGCTGGAAACACCATATATTTT.